The sequence of this T cell receptor beta chain was determined in a study of T cell responses to AZD1222 COVID-19 vaccine. Findings of the study overall: The donor group comprised mostly white British people and more females; the analysis possibly underestimated clonal diversity. At baseline, seropositivity was found in only 6 or 7 AZD1222 recipients. The CD4 TCRs associated with vaccination extended across spike and predominated at 160-218 and 743-854.

Pooled together were second doses at about 4 or about 12 weeks. This table comes from immunoSEQ multiplex PCR, and its TCRdb copy is limited to in-frame clones, with some not included. Among some 130,000 clones listed, 80% to 95% were seen once. Of note for this clone: Its specificity is unknown.

The length of the CDR3 is 16 residues. In germline, CDR1 is LNHNV, CDR2 YYDKDF (reference sequence). The V segment lost 2 bases and the J segment 1 base; nucleotides outside the gene matches: 5. The sequence derives from an adult who received the AZD1222 COVID-19 vaccine. The sample here was peripheral blood, taken 28 days after the second AZD1222 dose. This rearrangement joins TRBV15 to TRBJ2-3, with 8 bases that match TRBD2. The CDR3 is CATSRLSGVRTDTQYF. The CDR3 DNA reads TGTGCCACCAGCAGACTTAGCGGGGTTCGCACAGATACGCAGTATTTT.